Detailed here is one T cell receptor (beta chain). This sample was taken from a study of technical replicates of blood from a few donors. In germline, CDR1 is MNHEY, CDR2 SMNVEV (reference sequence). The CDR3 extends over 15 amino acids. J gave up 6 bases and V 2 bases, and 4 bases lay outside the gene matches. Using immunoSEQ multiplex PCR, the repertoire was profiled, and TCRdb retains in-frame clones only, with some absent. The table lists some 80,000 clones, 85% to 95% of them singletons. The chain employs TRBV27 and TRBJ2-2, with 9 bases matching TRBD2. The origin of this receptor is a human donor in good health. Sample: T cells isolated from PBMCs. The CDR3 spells CASSLAGGPPGELFF. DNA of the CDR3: TGTGCCAGCAGTTTAGCGGGAGGGCCCCCCGGGGAGCTGTTTTTT.